Listed below are T cell receptor beta chains from one sample, sequenced in a study of shared clonotypes between healthy human individuals. Clones were read by immunoSEQ multiplex PCR, and TCRdb kept only the in-frame ones, dropping some. The sample lists over a million clones; roughly 96% were seen once. The sequencing sample was made of naive CD4+ T cells sorted from blood. These receptors came from a man younger than 45 in good health. Both conserved end residues are part of each CDR3. A D gene is named only where the DNA matches it firmly. The listing skips clone size in some rows; elsewhere it reads once, few, many or a size class.

j_gene: TRBJ2-3
d_gene: TRBD2
len: 15
v_gene: TRBV27
abundance: NA
CDR3aa: CASSLWAGETDTQYF
CDR3nt: TGTGCCAGCAGTTTATGGGCGGGAGAGACAGATACGCAGTATTTT

j_gene: TRBJ2-3
d_gene: TRBD2
len: 16
v_gene: TRBV4-2
abundance: NA
CDR3aa: CASSQELAGVSDTQYF
CDR3nt: TGTGCCAGCAGCCAAGAACTAGCGGGAGTGTCAGATACGCAGTATTTT

j_gene: TRBJ2-3
d_gene: NA
len: 14
v_gene: TRBV15
abundance: NA
CDR3aa: CATRKGVETDTQYF
CDR3nt: TGTGCCACCAGGAAAGGGGTTGAGACAGATACGCAGTATTTT

j_gene: TRBJ2-1
d_gene: TRBD2
len: 15
v_gene: TRBV6-1
abundance: NA
CDR3aa: CAMGPSSGSDNEQFF
CDR3nt: TGTGCCATGGGCCCCTCTAGCGGGAGTGACAATGAGCAGTTCTTC

j_gene: TRBJ1-4
d_gene: NA
len: 14
v_gene: TRBV28
abundance: once
CDR3aa: CASSLISTNEKLFF
CDR3nt: TGTGCCAGCAGTTTAATATCTACTAATGAAAAACTGTTTTTT

j_gene: TRBJ2-5
d_gene: NA
len: 10
v_gene: TRBV20-1
abundance: NA
CDR3aa: CSARVGTQYF
CDR3nt: TGCAGTGCTAGAGTAGGGACCCAGTACTTC

j_gene: TRBJ1-4
d_gene: NA
len: 16
v_gene: TRBV25-1
abundance: NA
CDR3aa: CASSEFGAGANEKLFF
CDR3nt: TGTGCCAGCAGTGAATTCGGGGCGGGGGCTAATGAAAAACTGTTTTTT

j_gene: TRBJ2-2
d_gene: NA
len: 18
v_gene: TRBV5-6
abundance: NA
CDR3aa: CASSLPHAWESNTGELFF
CDR3nt: TGTGCCAGCAGCTTACCACATGCTTGGGAGTCGAACACCGGGGAGCTGTTTTTT

j_gene: TRBJ2-1
d_gene: NA
len: 17
v_gene: TRBV14
abundance: NA
CDR3aa: CASSRRWWQVQANEQFF
CDR3nt: TGTGCCAGCAGCCGACGTTGGTGGCAGGTCCAGGCCAATGAGCAGTTCTTC

j_gene: TRBJ2-5
d_gene: TRBD2
len: 17
v_gene: TRBV7-8
abundance: NA
CDR3aa: CASSRLRTSGRGWTQYF
CDR3nt: TGTGCCAGCAGCCGATTAAGGACTAGCGGGAGAGGTTGGACCCAGTACTTC

j_gene: TRBJ1-1
d_gene: NA
len: 11
v_gene: TRBV20-1
abundance: NA
CDR3aa: CSASEKGEAFF
CDR3nt: TGCAGTGCTAGTGAAAAGGGAGAAGCTTTCTTT

j_gene: TRBJ2-7
d_gene: NA
len: 18
v_gene: TRBV9
abundance: NA
CDR3aa: CASSVGLTDQGLTYEQYF
CDR3nt: TGTGCCAGCAGCGTAGGTCTGACAGACCAAGGCCTAACCTACGAGCAGTACTTC

j_gene: TRBJ1-4
d_gene: TRBD1
len: 16
v_gene: TRBV9
abundance: NA
CDR3aa: CASSVDWRQGDEKLFF
CDR3nt: TGTGCCAGCAGCGTAGATTGGCGGCAGGGGGATGAAAAACTGTTTTTT

j_gene: TRBJ2-1
d_gene: TRBD2
len: 19
v_gene: TRBV28
abundance: NA
CDR3aa: CASSFTAKLTSGSDSEQFF
CDR3nt: TGTGCCAGCAGTTTTACAGCCAAGCTTACTAGCGGGAGTGATAGTGAGCAGTTCTTC

j_gene: TRBJ1-2
d_gene: NA
len: 14
v_gene: TRBV5-1
abundance: few
CDR3aa: CASSLLSEAYGYTF
CDR3nt: TGCGCCAGCAGCTTGCTGTCCGAGGCTTATGGCTACACCTTC

j_gene: TRBJ2-2
d_gene: NA
len: 13
v_gene: TRBV9
abundance: NA
CDR3aa: CASSSSTGGELFF
CDR3nt: TGTGCCAGCAGCTCTTCGACAGGCGGGGAGCTGTTTTTT

j_gene: TRBJ1-2
d_gene: TRBD1
len: 14
v_gene: TRBV19
abundance: NA
CDR3aa: CASSARGLVYGYTF
CDR3nt: TGTGCCAGTAGTGCCAGGGGGCTTGTCTATGGCTACACCTTC

j_gene: TRBJ1-5
d_gene: TRBD1
len: 17
v_gene: TRBV28
abundance: once
CDR3aa: CASSLGQGARGGQPQHF
CDR3nt: TGTGCCAGCAGTTTAGGGCAGGGGGCGCGTGGAGGTCAGCCCCAGCATTTT

j_gene: TRBJ2-7
d_gene: NA
len: 15
v_gene: TRBV10-3
abundance: once
CDR3aa: CAISPRLVQSYEQYF
CDR3nt: TGTGCCATTTCCCCCCGACTAGTACAATCCTACGAGCAGTACTTC